This entry features one T cell receptor (beta chain) sequence. Per donor there was one draw, yielding a blood sample of roughly 2.5 ml. CDR3 size: 14 residues. Germline V gene sequence: CDR1 SGHNT, CDR2 YYREEE (reference sequence). Each CDR3 protein gets one entry in TCRdb, which reprocessed the 5' RACE reads and gives no DNA. This repertoire comprises 420,000 or so distinct CDR3 sequences; its ten largest clones make up around 2.5%. The data were taken from a study of monozygotic twins with inflammatory bowel disease. The receptor was derived from a human donor with ulcerative colitis or Crohn's disease, or a healthy co-twin of an affected twin (not recorded which). The material sequenced was blood. The chain carries TRBV5-4 and TRBJ2-2. CDR3 amino acids: CASSADTNTGELFF.